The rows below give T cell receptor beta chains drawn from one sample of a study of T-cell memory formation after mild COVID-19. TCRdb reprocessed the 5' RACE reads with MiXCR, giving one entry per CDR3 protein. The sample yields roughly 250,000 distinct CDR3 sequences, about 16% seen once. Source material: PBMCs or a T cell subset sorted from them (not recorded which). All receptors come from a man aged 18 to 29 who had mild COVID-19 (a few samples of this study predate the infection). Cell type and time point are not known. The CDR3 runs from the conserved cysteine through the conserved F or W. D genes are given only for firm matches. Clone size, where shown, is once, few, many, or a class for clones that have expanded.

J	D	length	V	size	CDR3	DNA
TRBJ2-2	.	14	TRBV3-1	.	CASSQDLVAGELFF	TGTGCCAGCAGCCAAGATCTGGTTGCCGGGGAGCTGTTTTTT
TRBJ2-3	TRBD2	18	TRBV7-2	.	CASSLVGLAGGEADTQYF	TGTGCCAGCAGCTTAGTGGGACTAGCGGGGGGCGAGGCAGATACGCAGTATTTT
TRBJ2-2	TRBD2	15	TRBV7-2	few	CASSLTSGGTGELFF	TGTGCCAGCAGCCTGACTAGCGGGGGAACCGGGGAGCTGTTTTTT
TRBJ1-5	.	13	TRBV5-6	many	CASSLAHNQPQHF	TGTGCCAGCAGCTTGGCTCACAATCAGCCCCAGCATTTT
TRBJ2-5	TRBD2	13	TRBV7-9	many	CASSLAGGETQYF	TGTGCCAGCAGCTTAGCCGGGGGGGAGACCCAGTACTTC
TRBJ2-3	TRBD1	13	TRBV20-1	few	CSAEGAGSDTQYF	TGCAGTGCTGAGGGGGCGGGTTCAGATACGCAGTATTTT
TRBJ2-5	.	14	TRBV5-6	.	CASSLLDRQETQYF	TGTGCCAGCAGCTTACTCGACAGACAAGAGACCCAGTACTTC
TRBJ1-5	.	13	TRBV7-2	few	CASRKTVDQPQHF	TGTGCCAGCAGGAAGACAGTCGATCAGCCCCAGCATTTT
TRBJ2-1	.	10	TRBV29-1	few	CSVIRPRQFF	TGCAGCGTGATTCGCCCCCGGCAGTTCTTC
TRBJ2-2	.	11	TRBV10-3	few	CATRGVGELFF	TGTGCCACCAGGGGGGTCGGGGAGCTGTTTTTT
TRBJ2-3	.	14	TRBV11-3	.	CASSLWGAENTQYF	TGTGCCAGCAGCTTGTGGGGGGCGGAAAATACGCAGTATTTT
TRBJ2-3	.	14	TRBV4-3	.	CASSQDEGIDTQYF	TGCGCCAGCAGCCAAGATGAGGGGATAGATACGCAGTATTTT
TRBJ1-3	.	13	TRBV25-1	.	CASSGGTGNTIYF	TGTGCCAGCAGCGGGGGGACTGGAAACACCATATATTTT
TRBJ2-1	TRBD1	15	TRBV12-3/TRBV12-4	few	CASSLRQGSGVGQFF	TGTGCCAGCAGTTTACGACAGGGGTCCGGGGTGGGGCAGTTCTTC
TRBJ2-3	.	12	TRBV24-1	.	CATSDFGTRAYF	TGTGCCACCAGTGATTTCGGCACTCGGGCATATTTT
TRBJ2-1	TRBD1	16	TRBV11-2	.	CASSLRRTGSYNEQFF	TGTGCCAGCAGCTTAAGGAGGACAGGTTCCTACAATGAGCAGTTCTTC
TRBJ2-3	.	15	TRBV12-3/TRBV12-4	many	CASSLSPVSTDTQYF	TGTGCCAGCAGTTTAAGTCCCGTGAGCACAGATACGCAGTATTTT
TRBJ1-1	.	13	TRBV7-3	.	CASSLNLGEEAFF	TGTGCCAGCAGCCTAAATCTGGGGGAAGAAGCTTTCTTT
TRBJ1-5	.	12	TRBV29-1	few	CSVRDPNQPQHF	TGCAGCGTCCGGGACCCCAATCAGCCCCAGCATTTT
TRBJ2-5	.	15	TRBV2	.	CASSLRGTLQETQYF	TGTGCCAGCTCGCTCAGGGGAACCTTGCAAGAGACCCAGTACTTC
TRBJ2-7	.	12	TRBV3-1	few	CASSQRAGEQYF	TGTGCCAGCAGCCAACGGGCGGGGGAGCAGTACTTC
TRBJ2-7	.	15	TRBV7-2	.	CASSLRSRERYEQYF	TGTGCCAGCAGCTTGAGGTCAAGAGAACGCTACGAGCAGTACTTC
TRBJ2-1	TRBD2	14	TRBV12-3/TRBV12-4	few	CASRSYGGDNEQFF	TGTGCCAGCAGATCATACGGGGGGGACAATGAGCAGTTCTTC
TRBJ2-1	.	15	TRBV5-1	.	CASSFDTASYNEQFF	TGCGCCAGCAGCTTCGACACAGCTTCCTACAATGAGCAGTTCTTC
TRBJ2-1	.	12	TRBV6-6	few	CASSRGNNEQFF	TGTGCCAGCAGTAGGGGTAACAATGAGCAGTTCTTC
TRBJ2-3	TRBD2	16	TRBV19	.	CASSAPPGLAIDTQYF	TGTGCCAGTAGTGCGCCGCCGGGACTAGCGATAGATACGCAGTATTTT
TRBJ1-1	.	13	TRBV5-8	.	CASSLREYTEAFF	TGTGCCAGCAGCTTGAGGGAGTACACTGAAGCTTTCTTT
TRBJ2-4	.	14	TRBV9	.	CASSVGAGGSIQYF	TGTGCCAGCAGCGTAGGGGCAGGGGGGAGCATTCAGTACTTC
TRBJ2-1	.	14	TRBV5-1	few	CASSLGQGWREQFF	TGCGCCAGCAGCTTGGGGCAGGGGTGGCGAGAGCAGTTCTTC
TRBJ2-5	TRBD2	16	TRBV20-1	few	CSAKPGLAGNQETQYF	TGCAGTGCTAAACCTGGACTAGCGGGGAACCAAGAGACCCAGTACTTC
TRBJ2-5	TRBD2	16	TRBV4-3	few	CASSQGISGGGETQYF	TGCGCCAGCAGCCAGGGGATTAGCGGGGGGGGAGAGACCCAGTACTTC
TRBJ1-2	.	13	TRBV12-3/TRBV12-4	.	CASNPTGFRGYTF	TGTGCCAGCAATCCTACAGGGTTCAGAGGCTACACCTTC
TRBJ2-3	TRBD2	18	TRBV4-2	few	CASSQVTSGGAGPDTQYF	TGTGCCAGCAGCCAAGTCACTAGCGGGGGGGCAGGTCCAGATACGCAGTATTTT
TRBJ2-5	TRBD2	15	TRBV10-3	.	CAISRFGGNQETQYF	TGTGCCATCAGCCGATTCGGGGGGAACCAAGAGACCCAGTACTTC
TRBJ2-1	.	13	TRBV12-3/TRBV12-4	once	CASSPRGTNEQFF	TGTGCCAGCAGCCCCCGGGGCACCAATGAGCAGTTCTTC
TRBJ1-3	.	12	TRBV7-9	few	CASSSLGNTIYF	TGTGCCAGCAGCTCCCTTGGAAACACCATATATTTT
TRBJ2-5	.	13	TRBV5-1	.	CASSLQDGETQYF	TGCGCCAGCAGCTTACAGGACGGGGAGACCCAGTACTTC
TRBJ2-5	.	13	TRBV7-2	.	CASSLPSGKTQYF	TGTGCCAGCAGCTTACCGTCGGGGAAGACCCAGTACTTC
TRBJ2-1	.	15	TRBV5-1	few	CASSWPRTVNNEQFF	TGCGCCAGCAGCTGGCCGCGGACAGTAAACAATGAGCAGTTCTTC
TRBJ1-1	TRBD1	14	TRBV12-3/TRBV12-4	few	CASSRVGQGAKAFF	TGTGCCAGCAGCCGCGTGGGACAGGGGGCGAAAGCTTTCTTT
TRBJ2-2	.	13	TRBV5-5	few	CASSLANAGELFF	TGTGCCAGCAGCCTCGCCAACGCCGGGGAGCTGTTTTTT
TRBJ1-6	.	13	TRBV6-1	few	CASSEAGNSPLHF	TGTGCCAGCAGTGAAGCCGGCAATTCACCCCTCCACTTT
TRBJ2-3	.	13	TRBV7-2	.	CASSPEQGSSRYF	TGTGCCAGCAGCCCCGAGCAGGGCTCAAGCCGGTATTTT
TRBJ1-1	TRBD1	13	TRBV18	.	CASSRGQRTEAFF	TGTGCCAGCTCACGGGGACAGAGGACTGAAGCTTTCTTT
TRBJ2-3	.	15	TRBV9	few	CASSVSPSSTDTQYF	TGTGCCAGCAGCGTGTCACCCTCTAGCACAGATACGCAGTATTTT
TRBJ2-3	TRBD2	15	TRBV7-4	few	CASLLSGGATDTQYF	TGTGCCAGTTTGCTTAGCGGGGGGGCGACAGATACGCAGTATTTT
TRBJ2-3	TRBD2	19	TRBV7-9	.	CASSLVRGLAGAGTDTQYF	TGTGCCAGCAGCTTAGTCCGAGGACTAGCGGGGGCCGGCACAGATACGCAGTATTTT
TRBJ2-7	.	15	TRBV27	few	CASSLEGTSGYEQYF	TGTGCCAGCAGTTTGGAGGGGACATCGGGATACGAGCAGTACTTC